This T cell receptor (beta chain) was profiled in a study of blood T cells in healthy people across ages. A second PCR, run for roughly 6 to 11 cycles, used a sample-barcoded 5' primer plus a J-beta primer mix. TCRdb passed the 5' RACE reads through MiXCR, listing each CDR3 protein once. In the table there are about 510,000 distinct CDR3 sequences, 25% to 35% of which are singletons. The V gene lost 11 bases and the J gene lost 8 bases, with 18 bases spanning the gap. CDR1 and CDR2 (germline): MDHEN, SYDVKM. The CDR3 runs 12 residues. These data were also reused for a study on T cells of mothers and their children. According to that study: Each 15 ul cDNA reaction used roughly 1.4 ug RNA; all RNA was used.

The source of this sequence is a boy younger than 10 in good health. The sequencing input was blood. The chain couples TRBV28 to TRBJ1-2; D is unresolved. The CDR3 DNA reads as TGTGCCGGCTCCGCCGGGGTAGGAGGCTACACCTTC. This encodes CAGSAGVGGYTF.